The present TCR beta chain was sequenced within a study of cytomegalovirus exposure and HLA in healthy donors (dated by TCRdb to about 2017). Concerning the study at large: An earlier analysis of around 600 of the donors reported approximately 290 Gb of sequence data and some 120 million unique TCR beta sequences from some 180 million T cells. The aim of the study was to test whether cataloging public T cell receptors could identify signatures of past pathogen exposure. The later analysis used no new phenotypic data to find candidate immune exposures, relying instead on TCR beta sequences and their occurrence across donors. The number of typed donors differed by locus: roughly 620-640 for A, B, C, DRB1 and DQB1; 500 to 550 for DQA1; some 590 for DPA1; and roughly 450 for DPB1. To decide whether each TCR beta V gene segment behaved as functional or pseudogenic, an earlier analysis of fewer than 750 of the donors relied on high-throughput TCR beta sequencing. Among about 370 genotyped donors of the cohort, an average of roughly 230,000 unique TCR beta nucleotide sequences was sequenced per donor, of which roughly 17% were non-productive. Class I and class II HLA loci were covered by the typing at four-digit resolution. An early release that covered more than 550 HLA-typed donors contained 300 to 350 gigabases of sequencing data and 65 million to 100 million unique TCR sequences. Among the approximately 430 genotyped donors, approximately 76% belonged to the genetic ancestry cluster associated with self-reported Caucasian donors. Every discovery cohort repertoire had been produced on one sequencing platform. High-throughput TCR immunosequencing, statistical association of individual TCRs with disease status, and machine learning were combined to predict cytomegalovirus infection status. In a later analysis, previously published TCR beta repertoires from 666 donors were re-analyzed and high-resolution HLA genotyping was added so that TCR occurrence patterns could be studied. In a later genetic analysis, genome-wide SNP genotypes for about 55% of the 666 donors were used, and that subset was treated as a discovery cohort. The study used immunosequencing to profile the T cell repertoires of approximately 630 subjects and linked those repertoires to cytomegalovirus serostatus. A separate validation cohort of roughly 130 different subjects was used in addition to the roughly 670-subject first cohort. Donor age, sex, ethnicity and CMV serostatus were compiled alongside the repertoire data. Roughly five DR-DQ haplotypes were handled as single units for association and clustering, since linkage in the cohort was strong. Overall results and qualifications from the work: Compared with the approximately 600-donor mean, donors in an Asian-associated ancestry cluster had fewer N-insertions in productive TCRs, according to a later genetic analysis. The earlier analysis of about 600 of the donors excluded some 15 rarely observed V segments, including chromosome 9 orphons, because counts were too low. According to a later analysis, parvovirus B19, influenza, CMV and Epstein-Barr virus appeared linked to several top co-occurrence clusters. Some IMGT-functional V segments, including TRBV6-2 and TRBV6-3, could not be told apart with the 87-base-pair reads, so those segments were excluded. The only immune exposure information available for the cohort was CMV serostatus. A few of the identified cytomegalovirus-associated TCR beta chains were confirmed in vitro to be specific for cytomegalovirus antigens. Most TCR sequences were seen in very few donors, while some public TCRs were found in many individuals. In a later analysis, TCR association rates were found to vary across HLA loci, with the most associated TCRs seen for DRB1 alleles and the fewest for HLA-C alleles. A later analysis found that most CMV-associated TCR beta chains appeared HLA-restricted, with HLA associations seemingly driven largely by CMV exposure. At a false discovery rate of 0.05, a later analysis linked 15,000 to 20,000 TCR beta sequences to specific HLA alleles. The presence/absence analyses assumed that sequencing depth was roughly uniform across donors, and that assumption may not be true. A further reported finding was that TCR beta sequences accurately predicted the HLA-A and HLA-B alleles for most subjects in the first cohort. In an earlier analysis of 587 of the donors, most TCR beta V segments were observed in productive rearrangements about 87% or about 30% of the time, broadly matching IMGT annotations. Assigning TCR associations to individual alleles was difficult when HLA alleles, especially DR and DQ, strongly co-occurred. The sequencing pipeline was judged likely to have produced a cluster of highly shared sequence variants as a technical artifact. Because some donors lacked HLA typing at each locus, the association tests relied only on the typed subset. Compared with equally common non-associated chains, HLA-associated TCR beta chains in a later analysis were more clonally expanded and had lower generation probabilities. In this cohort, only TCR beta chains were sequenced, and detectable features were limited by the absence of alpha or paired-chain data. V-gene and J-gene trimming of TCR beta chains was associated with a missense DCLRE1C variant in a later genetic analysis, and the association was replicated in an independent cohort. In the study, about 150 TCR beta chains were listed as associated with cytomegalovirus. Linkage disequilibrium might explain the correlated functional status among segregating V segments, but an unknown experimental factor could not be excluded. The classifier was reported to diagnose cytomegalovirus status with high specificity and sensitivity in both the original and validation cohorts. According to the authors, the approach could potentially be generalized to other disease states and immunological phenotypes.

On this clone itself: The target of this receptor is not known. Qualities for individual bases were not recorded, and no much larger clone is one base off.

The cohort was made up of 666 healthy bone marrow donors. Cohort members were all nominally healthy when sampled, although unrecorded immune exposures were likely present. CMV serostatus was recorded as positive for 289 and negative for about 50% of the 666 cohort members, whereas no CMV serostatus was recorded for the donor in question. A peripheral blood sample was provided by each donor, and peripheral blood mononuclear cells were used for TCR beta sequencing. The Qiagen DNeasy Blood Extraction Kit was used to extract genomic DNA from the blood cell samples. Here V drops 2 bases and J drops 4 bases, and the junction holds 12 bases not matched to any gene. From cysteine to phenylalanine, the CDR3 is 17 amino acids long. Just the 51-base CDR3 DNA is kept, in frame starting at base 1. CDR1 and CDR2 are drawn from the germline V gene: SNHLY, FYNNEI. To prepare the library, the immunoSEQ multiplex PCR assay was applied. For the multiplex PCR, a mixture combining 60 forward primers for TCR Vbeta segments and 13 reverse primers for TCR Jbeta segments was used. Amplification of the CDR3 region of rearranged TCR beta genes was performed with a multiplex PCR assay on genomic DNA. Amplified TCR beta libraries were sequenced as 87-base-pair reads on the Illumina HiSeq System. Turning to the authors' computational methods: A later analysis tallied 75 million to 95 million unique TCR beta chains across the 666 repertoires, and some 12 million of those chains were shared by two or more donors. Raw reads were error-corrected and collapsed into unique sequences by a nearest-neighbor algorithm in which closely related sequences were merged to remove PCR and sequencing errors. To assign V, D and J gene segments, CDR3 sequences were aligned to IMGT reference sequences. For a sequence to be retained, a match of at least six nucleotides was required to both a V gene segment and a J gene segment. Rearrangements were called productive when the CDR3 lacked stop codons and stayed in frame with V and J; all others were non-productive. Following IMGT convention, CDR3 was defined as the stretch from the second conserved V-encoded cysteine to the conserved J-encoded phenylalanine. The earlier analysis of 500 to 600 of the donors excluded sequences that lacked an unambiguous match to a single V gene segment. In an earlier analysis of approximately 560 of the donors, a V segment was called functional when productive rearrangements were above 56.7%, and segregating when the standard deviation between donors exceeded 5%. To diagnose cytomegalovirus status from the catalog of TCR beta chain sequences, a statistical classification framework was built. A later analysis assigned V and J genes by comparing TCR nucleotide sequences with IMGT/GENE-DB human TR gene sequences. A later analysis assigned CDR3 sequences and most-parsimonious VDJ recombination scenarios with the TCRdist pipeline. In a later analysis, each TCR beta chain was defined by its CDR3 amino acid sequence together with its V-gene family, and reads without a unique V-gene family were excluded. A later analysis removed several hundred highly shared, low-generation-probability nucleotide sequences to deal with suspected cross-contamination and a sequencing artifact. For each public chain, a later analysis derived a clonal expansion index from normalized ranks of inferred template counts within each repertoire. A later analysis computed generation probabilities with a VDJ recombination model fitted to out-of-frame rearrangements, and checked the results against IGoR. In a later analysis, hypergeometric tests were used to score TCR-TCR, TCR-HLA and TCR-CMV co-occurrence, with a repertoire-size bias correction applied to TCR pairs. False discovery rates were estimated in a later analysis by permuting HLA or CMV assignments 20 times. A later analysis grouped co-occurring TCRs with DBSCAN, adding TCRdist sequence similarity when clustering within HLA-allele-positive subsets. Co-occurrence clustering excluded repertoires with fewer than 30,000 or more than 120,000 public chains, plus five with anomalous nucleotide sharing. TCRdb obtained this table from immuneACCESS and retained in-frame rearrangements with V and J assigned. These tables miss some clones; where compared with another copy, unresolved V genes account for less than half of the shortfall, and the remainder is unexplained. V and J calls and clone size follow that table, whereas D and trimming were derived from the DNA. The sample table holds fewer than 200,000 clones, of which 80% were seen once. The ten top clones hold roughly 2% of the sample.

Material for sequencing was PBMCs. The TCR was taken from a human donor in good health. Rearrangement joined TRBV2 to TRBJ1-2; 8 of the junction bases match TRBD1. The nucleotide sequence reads TGTGCCAGCAGTGAAAAGGGTCGACAGGGGTTCTTCTATGGCTACACCTTC. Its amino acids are CASSEKGRQGFFYGYTF. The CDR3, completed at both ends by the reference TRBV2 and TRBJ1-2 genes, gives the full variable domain EPEVTQTPSHQVTQMGQEVILRCVPISNHLYFYWYRQILGQKVEFLVSFYNNEISEKSEIFDDQFSVERPDGSNFTLKIRSTKLEDSAMYFCASSEKGRQGFFYGYTFGSGTRLTVV.